These 13 T cell receptor beta chains were all obtained from the same sample, sequenced in a study of beta chain features in type 1 diabetes. Whole-study findings and limits: Shortening of TCRB CDR3s, moderate but significant, appeared in all four CD4+ subsets of Type 1 diabetes patients.

Expressed TCRB transcripts were sequenced because the entire RNA isolate underwent reverse transcription. Sequencing used immunoSEQ multiplex PCR; TCRdb keeps in-frame clones, though not all of them. This repertoire shows hundreds of thousands of clones, about an eighth found once; its top ten account for 0.02% to 0.025%. No antigen is known for these receptors. The material sequenced was naive CD4+ T cells from blood. The receptors were sampled from a man younger than 35 with type 1 diabetes.

The chain couples TRBV18 to TRBJ1-1; perhaps TRBD1 as D (5 bases). Germline-derived CDR1 and CDR2 are KGHSH and LQKENI. The CDR3 totals 13 residues. V was clipped by 5 bases and J by 3 bases, with 10 bases between them. In nucleotides, the CDR3 is TGTGCCAGCTCAGCTGGGACCGACACTGAAGCTTTCTTT. The encoded protein is CASSAGTDTEAFF.

This clone was detected only a few times. The J gene is TRBJ2-5, the V gene TRBV11-2; 7 bases map to TRBD2. This CDR3 region has 13 residues. With V trimmed by 8 bases and J by 2 bases, 5 bases remained unmatched. Per germline, CDR1 SGHAT and CDR2 FQNNGV. The CDR3 bases are TGTGCCAGCTGGAGCGGGGTACAAGAGACCCAGTACTTC. Its translation is CASWSGVQETQYF. Drawing the rest from reference TRBV11-2 and TRBJ2-5, the complete variable domain is EAGVAQSPRYKIIEKRQSVAFWCNPISGHATLYWYQQILGQGPKLLIQFQNNGVVDDSQLPKDRFSAERLKGVDSTLKIQPAKLEDSAVYLCASWSGVQETQYFGPGTRLLVL.

V gene TRBV5-1 combines with J gene TRBJ2-3; D is possibly TRBD1 or TRBD2 (5 bases each). The CDR3 spans 16 residues. The germline V gene has CDR1 SGHRS and CDR2 YFSETQ. V gave up 0 bases and J gave up 2 bases, with 13 bases separating them. The CDR3, as DNA: TGCGCCAGCAGCTTGGTGACCGGGACGGACACAGATACGCAGTATTTT. This codes for CASSLVTGTDTDTQYF.

This clone occurred a few times. The chain links TRBV2 to TRBJ2-2, with 8 bases matching TRBD1. Trimming took 5 bases from V and 7 from J; bases not matched to a gene: 6. The germline gives CDR1 SNHLY, CDR2 FYNNEI. This CDR3 is built from 14 residues. For the CDR3, the DNA is TGTGCCAGCAGTCCCAGGGGGCATGGCGGGGAGCTGTTTTTT. Its protein product is CASSPRGHGGELFF.

This clone turned up a few times. The rearrangement links TRBV27 to TRBJ1-4, with D possibly being TRBD1 (5 bases). The V gene's germline CDR1 is MNHEY and CDR2 SMNVEV (reference sequence). V gave up 2 bases and J gave up 8 bases, with 15 bases separating them. The CDR3 has 15 residues. The CDR3 coding sequence is TGTGCCAGCAGTTTACGAGGGGAGGCTTCGGAAAAACTGTTTTTT. Its protein is CASSLRGEASEKLFF.

This clone occurred a few times. The chain uses TRBV4-1 and TRBJ1-2; 7 positions match TRBD1. The ends lost 0 bases at V and 5 bases at J; junction bases unmatched: 12. CDR3 size: 17 residues. CDR1 and CDR2 from the germline V gene are MGHRA and YSYEKL. CDR3 nucleotide sequence: TGCGCCAGCAGCCAAGACGGGACGAGGGGGCTCGGATATGGCTACACCTTC. Translation: CASSQDGTRGLGYGYTF.

The chain employs TRBV29-1 and TRBJ1-2; 7 bases are a match to TRBD1. Germline CDR1 SQVTM, CDR2 ANQGSEA. The J segment lost 6 bases and the V segment lost 7 bases, leaving 5 bases of the junction unmatched. This CDR3 has 11 residues. The CDR3 reads CSGYQGDGYTF. In DNA form, the CDR3 reads TGCAGCGGCTACCAGGGGGATGGCTACACCTTC. Full variable domain (remainder filled in from reference TRBV29-1 and TRBJ1-2): SAVISQKPSRDICQRGTSLTIQCQVDSQVTMMFWYRQQPGQSLTLIATANQGSEATYESGFVIDKFPISRPNLTFSTLTVSNMSPEDSSIYLCSGYQGDGYTFGSGTRLTVV.

The V gene is TRBV4-1, the J gene TRBJ2-7, with D possibly TRBD2 on 5 matching bases. CDR1 is MGHRA and CDR2 is YSYEKL in the germline V gene. V was shortened by 0 bases and J by 4 bases, with 7 bases between the two germline ends. The CDR3 runs to 13 residues. The DNA of the CDR3 is TGCGCCAGCAGCCAAGAAGGAGGATACGAGCAGTACTTC. It yields the protein CASSQEGGYEQYF.

The rearrangement joins TRBV18 to TRBJ2-1, with D perhaps TRBD2 (6 bases). Per germline, CDR1 KGHSH and CDR2 LQKENI. CDR3 length: 16 residues. Between the trimmed V and J ends, which lost 6 bases and 8 bases, there was a span of 23 bases. CDR3 bases: TGTGCCAGCTCCCCCCCGGGACTGGGAAGGGATTATGAGCAGTTCTTC. Translating gives CASSPPGLGRDYEQFF.

This clone was counted between two and nine times. The chain recombines TRBV28 with TRBJ2-5; D unresolved. Germline values: CDR1 MDHEN, CDR2 SYDVKM. Deletions cut 5 bases from V and 5 bases from J, with 15 bases between. This CDR3 spans 14 amino acids. CDR3 sequence (DNA): TGTGCCAGCAGTCTCACAGTGGTCGCGGAGACCCAGTACTTC. It codes for CASSLTVVAETQYF.

As for this clone: The junction does not match germline at one end; this may be a read error. V usage is TRBV30 and J usage is TRBJ1-2, with TRBD1 matching 10 bases. This CDR3 contains 18 residues. CDR1 is GTSNPN, CDR2 SVGIG, per germline (reference sequence). The DNA of the CDR3 is TGTGCCTGGCCCCTAAGTCCGGACAGGGGGTCCGATAGCTATGGCAACACCTTC. This codes for CAWPLSPDRGSDSYGNTF.

About this clone itself: The sample contains more than one DNA sequence encoding this CDR3. This chain links TRBV4-2 with TRBJ1-1; D is unclear. This CDR3 has 13 residues. The V gene's germline CDR1 is LGHNA and CDR2 YNFKEQ. V shed 1 base and J shed 1 base, with 4 bases lying between them. CDR3 coding DNA: TGTGCCAGCAGCCAAGGAGAGAACACTGAAGCTTTCTTT. Protein product: CASSQGENTEAFF.

The chain couples TRBV4-1 to TRBJ1-6; unclear D gene. V lost 2 bases, J lost 0 bases, and 14 bases lay in between. The CDR3 has 18 amino acids. Germline loops: CDR1 MGHRA, CDR2 YSYEKL. CDR3 nucleotide sequence: TGCGCCAGCAGCCAACAAAAGACACCTAGCTCCTATAATTCACCCCTCCACTTT. Translating it yields CASSQQKTPSSYNSPLHF.